This TCR beta chain is drawn from a study of T cells after yellow fever vaccination. Looking at the study overall: The fractions with low cell numbers were processed using SMART-Seq v4 Ultra Low Input.

V lost 4 bases to trimming and J lost 7 bases; unmatched junction nucleotides: 12. There are 15 residues in the CDR3. Germline V gives CDR1 SGHDN, CDR2 FVKESK. As TCR cDNA was made by 5'RACE template switching, a universal primer site and UMIs were added. TCRdb independently ran MiXCR on the 5' RACE reads; one entry per CDR3 protein. This table has around 400,000 distinct CDR3 sequences, roughly 10% appearing once. This clonotype was seen at least ten times. The chain recombines TRBV14 with TRBJ1-1; 7 nucleotides align to TRBD1. The sequences come from PBMCs, collected on the day of the first yellow fever vaccination. The source is a man aged 18 to 35 who received the YFV17D yellow fever vaccine. CDR3 residues: CASSLGGGLAREAFF. In DNA, the CDR3 is TGTGCCAGCAGCCTAGGAGGGGGCTTAGCCCGTGAAGCTTTCTTT.